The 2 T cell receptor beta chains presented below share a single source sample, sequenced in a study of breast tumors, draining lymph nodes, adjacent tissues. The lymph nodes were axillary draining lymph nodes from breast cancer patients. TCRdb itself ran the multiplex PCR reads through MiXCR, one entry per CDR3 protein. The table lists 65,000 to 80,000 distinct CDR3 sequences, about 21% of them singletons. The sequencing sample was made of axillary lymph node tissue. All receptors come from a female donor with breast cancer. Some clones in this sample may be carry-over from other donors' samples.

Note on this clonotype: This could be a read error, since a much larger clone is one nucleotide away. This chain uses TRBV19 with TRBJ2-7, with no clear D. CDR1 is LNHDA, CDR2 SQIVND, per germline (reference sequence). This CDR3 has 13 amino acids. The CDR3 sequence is CASSMGGSCEQYF. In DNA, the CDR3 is TGTGCCAGTAGTATGGGCGGTTCCTGCGAGCAGTACTTC.

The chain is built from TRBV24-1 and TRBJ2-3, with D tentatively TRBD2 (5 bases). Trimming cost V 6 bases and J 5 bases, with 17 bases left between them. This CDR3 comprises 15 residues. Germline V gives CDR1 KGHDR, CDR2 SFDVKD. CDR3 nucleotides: TGTGCCACCAGTCAGTCGGGAATGGTCGGAGATACGCAGTATTTT. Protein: CATSQSGMVGDTQYF.